A selection of T cell receptor beta chains follows, all from one sample in a study of cytomegalovirus exposure and HLA in healthy donors. Profiling relied on immunoSEQ multiplex PCR, and the TCRdb table lists in-frame clones only, not all of them. The data show roughly 50,000 clones, around nine tenths seen once. The material sequenced was PBMCs. The source of these receptors is a man aged 18 to 29 in good health and CMV-seronegative. CDR3s include the opening cysteine and the closing phenylalanine or tryptophan. A D gene is named only where the DNA matches it firmly. Clone size is stated in some rows and not others, as once, few, many or a class when expanded.

>TRBV7-2|TRBJ2-3|NA|NA
TGTGCCAGCAGCACTTCTGCAGATACGCAGTATTTT
CASSTSADTQYF
>TRBV12-5|TRBJ2-1|NA|TRBD2
TGTGCTAGCGGTTTCTCGGTAGCGGGACACAATGAGCAGTTCTTC
CASGFSVAGHNEQFF
>TRBV7-6|TRBJ2-7|few|TRBD1
TGTGCCAGCAGCGTCGGGACAGCGAGCTCCTACGAGCAGTACTTC
CASSVGTASSYEQYF
>TRBV2|TRBJ1-5|NA|NA
TGTGCCAGCAGTGGGGGCACGGGCAATCAGCCCCAGCATTTT
CASSGGTGNQPQHF
>TRBV10-3|TRBJ1-5|NA|NA
TGTGCCTCAAACGGGGGGGCAGATCAGCCCCAGCATTTT
CASNGGADQPQHF
>TRBV15|TRBJ2-5|NA|NA
TGTGCCACCAGCAAGCCCCCACTACCGACCCCTTCGCAGACCCAGTACTTC
CATSKPPLPTPSQTQYF
>TRBV28|TRBJ2-5|once|TRBD1
TGTGCCAGCAGTCCCGGGACAGGAATTCAAGAGACCCAGTACTTC
CASSPGTGIQETQYF
>TRBV9|TRBJ2-4|NA|TRBD1
TGTGCCAGCAGCCCCGGGACAGGGGACAAAAACATTCAGTACTTC
CASSPGTGDKNIQYF
>TRBV9|TRBJ2-7|NA|TRBD2
TGTGCCAGCAGCGTAGAGGGGACTAGCTCCTACGAGCAGTACTTC
CASSVEGTSSYEQYF
>TRBV14|TRBJ2-2|NA|TRBD2
TGTGCCAGCAGCCTCCCGGGACTAGCGGGAGTACCCGGGGAGCTGTTTTTT
CASSLPGLAGVPGELFF
>TRBV5-1|TRBJ2-1|NA|NA
TGCGCCAGCAGCTTGCCTCAAGCCCAATACAATGAGCAGTTCTTC
CASSLPQAQYNEQFF
>TRBV28|TRBJ2-3|NA|TRBD2
TGTGCCAGCAGTTCAACCCCGGGACGCTCTAGCGGGGATACGCAGTATTTT
CASSSTPGRSSGDTQYF
>TRBV7-9|TRBJ2-1|once|TRBD2
TGTGCCAGCAGCTCGACTAGCGGGAGGGCCCGGTCCAATGAGCAGTTCTTC
CASSSTSGRARSNEQFF